The rows below give T cell receptor beta chains drawn from one sample of a study of cytomegalovirus exposure and HLA in healthy donors. The repertoire was sequenced with immunoSEQ multiplex PCR; TCRdb's copy has only in-frame clones and lacks some. The sample carries 160,000 or so clones, 70% to 90% recorded once. Sequencing input: PBMCs. Receptors were obtained from a man aged 25 to 45 in good health and CMV-seropositive. Both conserved end residues are part of each CDR3. A D gene is named only where the DNA matches it firmly. Expanded clones are given a class, and other clones once, few, many or no size at all.

V gene,J gene,CDR3 length,D gene,clone size,CDR3 protein,CDR3 DNA
TRBV15,TRBJ1-4,15,TRBD1,-,CATSRKDRGNEKLFF,TGTGCCACCAGCAGAAAGGACAGGGGGAATGAAAAACTGTTTTTT
TRBV27,TRBJ2-7,15,-,-,CASSFGDRDLGEQYF,TGTGCCAGCAGTTTCGGAGACAGGGACTTGGGGGAGCAGTACTTC
TRBV5-1,TRBJ2-1,16,TRBD2,once,CASSVLAGGRYNEQFF,TGCGCCAGCAGCGTCTTAGCGGGGGGGCGGTACAATGAGCAGTTCTTC
TRBV5-1,TRBJ2-5,15,-,-,CASSSGTGKQETQYF,TGCGCCAGCAGCTCCGGCACAGGGAAACAAGAGACCCAGTACTTC
TRBV19,TRBJ2-3,16,TRBD2,few,CASSGRTSGSTDTQYF,TGTGCCAGTAGTGGACGGACTAGCGGAAGCACAGATACGCAGTATTTT
TRBV7-2,TRBJ1-1,14,-,-,CASSPTLRGGQAFF,TGTGCCAGCAGCCCCACCCTCAGGGGAGGGCAAGCTTTCTTT
TRBV2,TRBJ1-5,14,-,-,CASWGGAGDQPQHF,TGTGCCAGTTGGGGGGGGGCAGGAGATCAGCCCCAGCATTTT
TRBV6-1,TRBJ2-7,16,TRBD1,-,CASSGQNRGISYEQYF,TGTGCCAGCAGTGGTCAGAACAGGGGGATCTCCTACGAGCAGTACTTC
TRBV7-6,TRBJ2-5,15,TRBD2,-,CASSSLAGVQETQYF,TGTGCCAGCAGCTCGCTTGCGGGGGTCCAAGAGACCCAGTACTTC
TRBV15,TRBJ2-3,14,TRBD2,-,CATSGRLASDTQYF,TGTGCCACCAGCGGGCGACTAGCCTCAGATACGCAGTATTTT
TRBV27,TRBJ2-2,15,-,-,CASSLTGIRTGELFF,TGTGCCAGCAGTTTAACAGGGATAAGGACCGGGGAGCTGTTTTTT
TRBV9,TRBJ2-2,16,-,few,CASSEGPATNTGELFF,TGTGCCAGCAGCGAGGGGCCCGCCACGAACACCGGGGAGCTGTTTTTT
TRBV2,TRBJ1-1,15,-,-,CASSVSVRDNAEAFF,TGTGCCAGCAGTGTTTCTGTCAGGGATAATGCTGAAGCTTTCTTT
TRBV13,TRBJ2-6,16,-,once,CASSPLGASGANVLTF,TGTGCCAGCAGCCCCTTGGGAGCCTCTGGGGCCAACGTCCTGACTTTC
TRBV10-2,TRBJ1-4,18,TRBD1,-,CASTGFGTGLYSGEKLFF,TGCGCCAGCACCGGATTCGGGACAGGGCTGTACTCGGGGGAAAAACTGTTTTTT
TRBV2,TRBJ1-1,21,TRBD1,-,CASSGAGQWNKDIAVNTEAFF,TGTGCCAGCAGTGGGGCGGGACAGTGGAACAAAGACATCGCTGTAAACACTGAAGCTTTCTTT